The source of this T cell receptor (beta chain) is a study of blood T cell repertoires in COVID-19. Study as a whole: Donors in the United States, Italy and Spain gave samples during acute or convalescent COVID-19. The cDNA or gDNA used as material had been derived from T cells, B-cell-depleted T cells, or PBMCs.

CDR1 is SGHDN and CDR2 is FVKESK in the germline V gene. Trimming cost V 2 bases and J 3 bases; bases outside gene matches: 6. This CDR3 has 16 amino acids. In the original workflow: Estimates of nucleated cell counts were drawn from the amplification of reference gene primers. TCRdb's copy holds only in-frame clones and misses some; the assay was immunoSEQ multiplex PCR. V, J and clone size were drawn from that table, and D and trimming were deduced from the DNA. The table includes 62,000 or so clones, approximately 88% detected once. Sequencing used peripheral blood. This rearrangement joins TRBV14 to TRBJ2-7; TRBD2 matches 11 bases. This clonotype originated in a human donor in a cohort sampled during active COVID-19. The DNA for the CDR3 is TGTGCCAGCAGCCAATTTACTAGCGGGAGTCACTACGAGCAGTACTTC. It codes for CASSQFTSGSHYEQYF.